Following are 17 T cell receptor beta chains from one sample sequenced in a study of blood T cells in healthy people across ages. PCR was performed a second time for roughly 7 to 11 cycles using a sample-barcoded 5' primer and a J-beta primer mix. TCRdb reprocessed the 5' RACE reads with MiXCR, giving one entry per CDR3 protein. The sample lists 850,000 to 1,000,000 distinct CDR3 sequences, around 46% seen once, with about an eighth in the top ten. Sequenced input: blood. The receptors come from a man younger than 45 in good health.

The chain is built from TRBV13 and TRBJ2-7; D assignment may be TRBD1 or TRBD2 (6 bases each). The DNA matches TRBJ2-4 better at its end, which makes the J call doubtful. This CDR3 has 15 amino acids. Germline V lookup: CDR1 PRHDT, CDR2 FYEKMQ (reference sequence). CDR3 DNA: TGTGCCAGCAGCTTATCGGGGGCAGGGGAGTACATTCAGTACTTC. Protein sequence: CASSLSGAGEYIQYF.

This clonotype was observed a single time. V and J are TRBV7-9 and TRBJ2-3, with TRBD2 matching 9 bases. V lost 3 bases and J lost 2; bases outside the gene matches: 9. The germline V gene encodes CDR1 SEHNR and CDR2 FQNEAQ (reference sequence). The CDR3 has 17 amino acids. DNA for the CDR3: TGTGCCAGCAGCTTCCCCGAGACTAGCGGAAACACAGATACGCAGTATTTT. Its translation: CASSFPETSGNTDTQYF.

This clonotype was found a few times. The J gene is TRBJ1-4, the V gene TRBV9; D perhaps matches TRBD1 (6 bases). V lost 2 bases to trimming and J lost 3 bases, with 11 bases between them. Germline assignment: CDR1 SGDLS and CDR2 YYNGEE. The CDR3 has 15 amino acids. The CDR3 protein is CASSVSGASNEKLFF. In DNA form, the CDR3 reads TGTGCCAGCAGCGTGTCGGGGGCCTCTAATGAAAAACTGTTTTTT.

This rearrangement joins TRBV9 to TRBJ2-3; D ambiguous. Looked up from germline, CDR1 is SGDLS and CDR2 is YYNGEE. The CDR3 covers 16 residues. The V end lost 4 bases, the J end lost 0 bases, and 15 bases lay between the germline ends. This chain's CDR3 is CASSSDMGRSTDTQYF. The CDR3 DNA sequence: TGTGCCAGCAGCTCAGACATGGGCCGAAGCACAGATACGCAGTATTTT.

Only a few counts were recorded for this clonotype. V and J are TRBV27 and TRBJ2-1; 10 bases map to TRBD1. The CDR3 has 14 amino acids. Per germline, CDR1 MNHEY and CDR2 SMNVEV (reference sequence). J lost 9 bases, V lost 6 bases, and 8 bases had no gene match. The CDR3 here is CASSPGQGLGEQFF. For the CDR3, the DNA is TGTGCCAGCAGCCCGGGACAGGGGCTTGGTGAGCAGTTCTTC.

The chain has TRBV2 and TRBJ2-1; D not certain. The CDR3 contains 13 residues. Germline V gives CDR1 SNHLY, CDR2 FYNNEI. V was cut by 8 bases and J by 2 bases, with 10 bases left in between. CDR3 region: CASCVWAYNEQFF. The CDR3 DNA follows: TGTGCCAGCTGTGTGTGGGCCTACAATGAGCAGTTCTTC.

The genes are TRBV3-1 and TRBJ1-1, with TRBD1 matching 8 bases. CDR3 length equals 13 residues. The junction had 6 bases not matched to a gene; V was cut back by 5 bases and J by 7 bases. Looked up from germline, CDR1 is LGHDT and CDR2 is YNNKEL (reference sequence). CDR3 protein: CASSDRGRIEAFF. The CDR3 DNA reads TGTGCCAGCAGCGACAGGGGCCGGATTGAAGCTTTCTTT.

The genes are TRBV4-3 and TRBJ2-3; D unresolved. Trimming removed 0 bases from V and 6 bases from J, with 10 bases in between. CDR1 is LGHNA and CDR2 is YSLEER in the germline V gene. The CDR3 has 14 amino acids. Written as DNA, the CDR3 is TGCGCCAGCAGCCAAGAGATAAGAACCGATACGCAGTATTTT. The encoded protein is CASSQEIRTDTQYF.

The chain links TRBV15 to TRBJ2-1; a weak D match, TRBD1 (6 bases). CDR3 length equals 15 residues. Germline V gene lookup returns CDR1 LNHNV and CDR2 YYDKDF (reference sequence). Trimming left V 2 bases short and J 1 base short, with 9 bases between. The CDR3 DNA follows: TGTGCCACCAGCAGAACCGGGACATCCTACAATGAGCAGTTCTTC. It specifies CATSRTGTSYNEQFF.

This clonotype was observed a handful of times. The chain recombines TRBV3-1 with TRBJ2-5; tentative D call: TRBD1 (5 bases). Germline lookup yields CDR1 LGHDT and CDR2 YNNKEL (reference sequence). This CDR3 has 15 amino acids. Trimming stripped 0 bases from V and 5 bases from J, with 13 bases between. This CDR3 is CASSQDQGAGETQYF. The CDR3 DNA reads TGTGCCAGCAGCCAAGATCAAGGGGCAGGGGAGACCCAGTACTTC.

The chain carries TRBV5-1 and TRBJ2-3, with 12 positions matching TRBD2. CDR3 length: 16 residues. V lost 4 bases to trimming and J lost 3 bases; unmatched junction nucleotides: 6. Germline CDR1 and CDR2: SGHRS and YFSETQ. CDR3 nucleotides: TGCGCCAGCAGCGAACTAGCGGGGGGTGAAACAGATACGCAGTATTTT. Its translation: CASSELAGGETDTQYF. Full variable domain (outside the CDR3, taken from reference TRBV5-1 and TRBJ2-3): KAGVTQTPRYLIKTRGQQVTLSCSPISGHRSVSWYQQTPGQGLQFLFEYFSETQRNKGNFPGRFSGRQFSNSRSEMNVSTLELGDSALYLCASSELAGGETDTQYFGPGTRLTVL.

The chain joins TRBV10-3 to TRBJ2-4, with 7 bases aligning to TRBD2. V shed 0 bases and J 13 bases; nucleotides not matched to a gene: 9. The CDR3 is made up of 14 amino acids. Germline V gene lookup returns CDR1 ENHRY and CDR2 SYGVKD. CDR3 bases: TGTGCCATCAGTGAGTCCCCAGGCCAGGGAGGGCAGTACTTC. As protein: CAISESPGQGGQYF.

This clonotype was counted once. The V and J genes are TRBV12-3 or TRBV12-4 and TRBJ2-7; D uncertain. CDR3 length: 13 amino acids. The V gene lost 5 bases and the J gene lost 2 bases, with 10 bases spanning the gap. CDR3 sequence: CASSPKPTYEQYF. As DNA, the CDR3 is TGTGCCAGCAGTCCAAAGCCTACCTACGAGCAGTACTTC.

This clonotype was counted between two and nine times. This chain links TRBV3-1 with TRBJ2-5; TRBD2 aligns across 15 bases. CDR3 length equals 20 residues. CDR1 LGHDT and CDR2 YNNKEL come from the germline V gene (reference sequence). Trimming removed 1 base from V and 4 bases from J; junction bases left unmatched: 13. CDR3 coding DNA: TGTGCCAGCAGCCAAGGGACTAGCGGGGGGGCAGCGGGAAGGGGAGAGACCCAGTACTTC. Protein sequence: CASSQGTSGGAAGRGETQYF.

The chain combines TRBV4-2 with TRBJ2-5, with TRBD2 as a possible D gene (6 bases). The DNA end favors TRBJ2-7, so the J call may be wrong. This CDR3 is built from 14 residues. Per the germline V gene, CDR1 is LGHNA and CDR2 is YNFKEQ. The CDR3, as DNA: TGTGCCAGCAGCCAGGCAGGAGGGGCGCGCGAGCAGTACTTC. It translates to CASSQAGGAREQYF.

This clonotype showed up just a few times. The CDR3 here is CSVDRGSSYEQYF. CDR3 DNA sequence: TGCAGTGTTGACAGGGGGAGCTCCTACGAGCAGTACTTC. The chain carries TRBV20-1 and TRBJ2-7, with 9 bases identical to TRBD1. Germline lookup yields CDR1 DFQATT and CDR2 SNEGSKA (reference sequence). Trimming took 7 bases from V and 0 from J; bases not matched to a gene: 4. The length of the CDR3 is 13 residues.

This clonotype has only a few counts. This sequence joins TRBV12-3 or TRBV12-4 and TRBJ1-6; D remains unclear. The CDR3 is 19 amino acids. Trimming shortened V by 3 bases and J by 0 bases, and 18 bases separated the two germline ends. CDR3 loop: CASSFLGRQADSYNSPLHF. The CDR3 DNA follows: TGTGCCAGCAGTTTTCTAGGAAGGCAGGCAGACTCCTATAATTCACCCCTCCACTTT.